What follows describes a single T cell receptor beta chain. Just one base apart from a much larger clone, this may be a read error. The data belong to a study of neurological immune-mediated disorders. A total of 2 million PBMCs stored at -80 degrees C provided the unsorted libraries. Over 190 million TCR-beta sequences from 15-18 subjects came out of each sequencing run. TCRdb reprocessed the 5' RACE reads via MiXCR and lists one record per CDR3 protein. Here the sample spans 75,000 to 95,000 distinct CDR3 sequences, approximately 17% being singletons. Germline loops: CDR1 LGHDT, CDR2 YNNKEL (reference sequence). The CDR3 is made up of 15 amino acids.

The source is a woman in her 40s in good health. The specimen sequenced was PBMCs. The V gene is TRBV3-1, the J gene TRBJ1-2; D not resolved. The CDR3 region has the DNA TGTGCCAGCAGCTCCCAGGTCGCTGGATCATCTGGCTACAACTTC. Its translation is CASSSQVAGSSGYNF.